One sample yielded the 21 T cell receptor beta chains listed below, sequenced in a study of identical twins. One entry per CDR3 protein, called by TCRdb with MiXCR from the 5' RACE reads. The data show under 500,000 distinct CDR3 sequences, approximately 15% seen once. The same sample was also studied in work on yellow fever vaccine responses in identical twins.

Input material: CD4+ T cells sorted from blood. These receptor sequences come from a young woman in good health.

V is TRBV11-2 and J is TRBJ2-3; the match to TRBD2 covers 7 bases. V lost 4 bases and J lost 3; bases outside the gene matches: 10. Germline lookup yields CDR1 SGHAT and CDR2 FQNNGV. The CDR3 contains 16 residues. CDR3 DNA sequence: TGTGCCAGCAGCTCCGCCGGGACTACCAGAACAGATACGCAGTATTTT. It translates to CASSSAGTTRTDTQYF.

This chain connects TRBV29-1 to TRBJ1-2; tentatively, D is TRBD1 (5 bases). With 3 bases removed from V and 4 bases from J, the gap between germline ends came to 12 bases. This CDR3 has 13 residues. Germline V gene lookup returns CDR1 SQVTM and CDR2 ANQGSEA. In nucleotides, the CDR3 is TGCAGCGTTGAGGAGGGGCCGGGCTATGGCTACACCTTC. Translated, it gives CSVEEGPGYGYTF.

This clonotype was picked up a small number of times. The chain employs TRBV28 and TRBJ2-5; 7 positions agree with TRBD1. The V gene end was trimmed by 3 bases and the J gene end by 5 bases; junction bases not matched to a gene: 6. CDR1 and CDR2 from the germline V gene are MDHEN and SYDVKM. The CDR3 loop spans 14 amino acids. The CDR3 sequence: CASSFEGGRETQYF. The CDR3 nucleotides are TGTGCCAGCAGTTTCGAAGGGGGCAGGGAGACCCAGTACTTC.

In this sample, this clonotype turned up a few times. The CDR3 here is CAISGGRSTDTQYF. The DNA for the CDR3 is TGTGCCATCAGTGGGGGGCGTAGCACAGATACGCAGTATTTT. This sequence joins TRBV10-3 and TRBJ2-3; D might be TRBD1 (6 bases). The V gene's germline CDR1 is ENHRY and CDR2 SYGVKD. Trimming left V 4 bases short and J 0 bases short, with 8 bases between. This CDR3 is built from 14 residues.

This chain connects TRBV10-3 to TRBJ1-5, with 8 nucleotides matching TRBD1. Germline V gene data show CDR1 as ENHRY and CDR2 as SYGVKD. The CDR3 is 15 amino acids. With V trimmed by 5 bases and J by 7 bases, 10 bases remained unmatched. In nucleotides, the CDR3 is TGTGCCATCAGTTTGGGGGGACAGGCGGGACAGCCCCAGCATTTT. This gives the protein CAISLGGQAGQPQHF.

CDR3 residues: CASSFTGVNQPQHF. As DNA, the CDR3 is TGTGCCAGCAGTTTTACGGGAGTCAATCAGCCCCAGCATTTT. The chain has TRBV12-3 or TRBV12-4 and TRBJ1-5; D is unresolved. This CDR3 comprises 14 residues. Between the trimmed V and J ends, which lost 3 bases and 3 bases, there was a span of 9 bases.

This clonotype showed up just a few times. V usage is TRBV25-1 and J usage is TRBJ1-1; D is unresolved. The CDR3 loop spans 14 amino acids. In germline, CDR1 is MGHDK, CDR2 SYGVNS. Trimming removed 5 bases at V and 0 bases at J, with 10 bases between. CDR3 protein: CASSREGLNTEAFF. The CDR3, as DNA: TGTGCCAGCAGTCGGGAAGGTTTGAACACTGAAGCTTTCTTT. Variable domain in full (rest from reference TRBV25-1 and TRBJ1-1): EADIYQTPRYLVIGTGKKITLECSQTMGHDKMYWYQQDPGMELHLIHYSYGVNSTEKGDLSSESTVSRIRTEHFPLTLESARPSHTSQYLCASSREGLNTEAFFGQGTRLTVV.

In its sample, this clonotype was seen many times. The rearrangement joins TRBV12-3 or TRBV12-4 to TRBJ1-1; D unresolved. V lost 0 bases and J lost 7, with 9 bases in between. The CDR3 totals 13 residues. CDR3 bases: TGTGCCAGCAGTTTAGCGGGGATTTATGAAGCTTTCTTT. Residues: CASSLAGIYEAFF.

This sequence joins TRBV28 and TRBJ2-7; unclear D gene. Germline values: CDR1 MDHEN, CDR2 SYDVKM. Trimming left V 3 bases short and J 1 base short, with 7 bases between. CDR3 length: 13 amino acids. Here the CDR3 reads CASSFHSSYEQYF. For the CDR3, the DNA is TGTGCCAGCAGTTTTCACAGTTCCTACGAGCAGTACTTC.

This clonotype has just a few counts. The chain combines TRBV6-2 or TRBV6-3 with TRBJ2-6; 8 nucleotides match TRBD1. CDR1 MNHEY and CDR2 SVGEGT come from the germline V gene. V gave up 5 bases and J gave up 0 bases; unmatched junction bases: 6. The CDR3 totals 17 residues. This CDR3 reads CASSRGTGFSGANVLTF. The CDR3 DNA follows: TGTGCCAGCAGTCGCGGGACAGGCTTCTCTGGGGCCAACGTCCTGACTTTC.

CDR3 loop: CASSLGLTGKPHEQYF. CDR3 nucleotides: TGCGCCAGCAGCTTGGGATTGACAGGGAAACCCCACGAGCAGTACTTC. The chain carries TRBV5-1 and TRBJ2-7; 7 bases are shared with TRBD1. CDR1 and CDR2 (germline): SGHRS, YFSETQ. The CDR3 totals 16 residues. J was trimmed by 5 bases and V by 0 bases; bases with no gene match: 11.

There are a few counts of this clonotype. The gene calls are TRBV7-9 and TRBJ2-3; the match to TRBD1 covers 7 bases. V was pared by 5 bases and J by 4 bases, with 12 bases of the junction left unmatched. CDR3 length: 16 amino acids. Germline V lookup: CDR1 SEHNR, CDR2 FQNEAQ (reference sequence). This CDR3 is CASSLASPQGSDTQYF. The CDR3 nucleotides read TGTGCCAGCAGCCTGGCGTCCCCACAGGGGTCAGATACGCAGTATTTT.

The chain recombines TRBV28 with TRBJ2-7; a possible D gene is TRBD2 (6 bases). CDR1 and CDR2 (germline): MDHEN, SYDVKM. This CDR3 has 14 residues. V was pared by 2 bases and J by 4 bases, with 12 bases between. CDR3 nucleotide sequence: TGTGCCAGCAGTTTAGGAGGGGCGCCTTACGAGCAGTACTTC. Protein sequence: CASSLGGAPYEQYF.

J is TRBJ2-5 and V is TRBV19; either TRBD1 or TRBD2 may fit D (5 bases each). The CDR3 has 14 amino acids. V was shortened by 9 bases and J by 5 bases, with 19 bases between the two germline ends. Germline V CDR1 and CDR2: LNHDA, SQIVND (reference sequence). The CDR3 coding sequence is TGTGCCAGCCAGAAAGTGGTAGGGACGGAGACCCAGTACTTC. Protein: CASQKVVGTETQYF.

The chain couples TRBV6-1 to TRBJ2-3; 7 bases match TRBD2. The V gene end was trimmed by 6 bases and the J gene end by 2 bases; junction bases not matched to a gene: 14. This CDR3 has 17 residues. Germline CDR1 and CDR2: MNHNS and SASEGT. CDR3 sequence reads: CASSLTWSSGSTDTQYF. The DNA of the CDR3 is TGTGCCAGCAGCCTCACGTGGTCTAGCGGATCCACAGATACGCAGTATTTT.

This clonotype has ten or more counts. The chain joins TRBV29-1 to TRBJ2-3; the D gene is possibly TRBD1 (6 bases). The V and J ends lost 0 bases and 3 bases respectively, with 10 bases between them. The CDR3 has 14 residues. Per germline, CDR1 SQVTM and CDR2 ANQGSEA. The CDR3 bases are TGCAGCGTTGAAGACCCCCAGGGGACAGATACGCAGTATTTT. Its translation is CSVEDPQGTDTQYF.

This clonotype has a count of ten or more. The J gene is TRBJ1-2, the V gene TRBV7-2; D perhaps matches TRBD1 (5 bases). The CDR3 is 13 residues long. In germline, CDR1 is SGHTA, CDR2 FQGNSA. Trimming cost V 5 bases and J 8 bases, with 15 bases left between them. The CDR3 nucleotides are TGTGCCAGCAGCCCGCGGTTGGGGGAAGGCTACACCTTC. This sequence encodes CASSPRLGEGYTF.

Only a few counts were recorded for this clonotype. V is TRBV2 and J is TRBJ2-5, with TRBD2 matching over 12 bases. Unmatched junction bases numbered 15, after V lost 7 bases and J lost 0 bases. CDR1 is SNHLY, CDR2 FYNNEI, per germline. The CDR3 has 19 amino acids. For the CDR3, the DNA is TGTGCCAGCACCGAGGGGCCCGGACTAGCGGGGCCAGACCAAGAGACCCAGTACTTC. Protein sequence: CASTEGPGLAGPDQETQYF.

This clonotype was seen a few times. This chain joins TRBV2 and TRBJ1-2; 7 positions match TRBD1. With 4 bases clipped from V and 5 bases from J, the junction kept 4 bases outside the gene matches. Looked up from germline, CDR1 is SNHLY and CDR2 is FYNNEI. The CDR3 extends over 13 amino acids. In DNA, the CDR3 is TGTGCCAGCAGTGTTACAGGGGAGTATGGCTACACCTTC. Translation gives CASSVTGEYGYTF.

The CDR3 bases are TGCGCCAGCAGCCAAGATGGAGCGGGAGGGAGGACAGATACGCAGTATTTT. This codes for CASSQDGAGGRTDTQYF. The V and J genes are TRBV4-1 and TRBJ2-3; TRBD2 matches 10 bases. After removal of 0 bases from V and 3 bases from J, the junction contained 6 bases not matched to a gene. CDR1 is MGHRA and CDR2 is YSYEKL in the germline V gene. CDR3 length: 17 amino acids.

This clonotype turned up a few times. The V and J genes are TRBV2 and TRBJ2-2, with D maybe TRBD2 (5 bases). This CDR3 has 15 amino acids. The ends were cut back, 2 bases at V and 1 base at J, with 8 bases in the middle. Germline loops: CDR1 SNHLY, CDR2 FYNNEI. For the CDR3, the DNA is TGTGCCAGCAGTGAATTCGGACTGAACACCGGGGAGCTGTTTTTT. Translated, it gives CASSEFGLNTGELFF.